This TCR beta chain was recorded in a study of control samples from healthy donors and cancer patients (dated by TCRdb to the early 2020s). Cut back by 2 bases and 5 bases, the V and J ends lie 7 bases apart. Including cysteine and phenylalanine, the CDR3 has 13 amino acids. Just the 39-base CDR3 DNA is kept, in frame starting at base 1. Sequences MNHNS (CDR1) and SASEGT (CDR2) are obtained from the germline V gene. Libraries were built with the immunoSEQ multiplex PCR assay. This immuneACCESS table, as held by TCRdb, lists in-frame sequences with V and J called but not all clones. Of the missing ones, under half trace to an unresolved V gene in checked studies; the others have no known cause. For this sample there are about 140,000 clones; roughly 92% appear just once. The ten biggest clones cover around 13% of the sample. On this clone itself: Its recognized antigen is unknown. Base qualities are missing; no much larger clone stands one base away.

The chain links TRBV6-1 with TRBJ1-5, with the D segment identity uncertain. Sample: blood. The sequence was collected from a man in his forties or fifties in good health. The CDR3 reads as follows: CASSEQYYQPQHF. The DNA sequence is TGTGCCAGCAGTGAACAATATTATCAGCCCCAGCATTTT.